A single sample gave rise to the 24 T cell receptor beta chains below, sequenced in a study of cytomegalovirus exposure and HLA in healthy donors. The PCR contained 60 Vbeta and 13 Jbeta primers. TCRdb's table, derived via immunoSEQ multiplex PCR, lists solely in-frame clones and lacks some. The sample has some 120,000 clones, roughly 80% seen once; the top ten hold around 1.6%. Sequencing input: PBMCs. The receptors stem from a woman aged 18 to 35 in good health and CMV-seronegative.

The chain combines TRBV6-4 with TRBJ1-5; no definite D call. CDR1 is MRHNA and CDR2 is SNTAGT in the germline V gene. This CDR3 region has 14 residues. V was trimmed by 3 bases and J by 0 bases, leaving 6 bases between them. CDR3: CASSEGSSNQPQHF. The CDR3 nucleotides are TGTGCCAGCAGTGAGGGCAGTAGCAATCAGCCCCAGCATTTT.

The V gene is TRBV7-6, the J gene TRBJ1-4; D may be TRBD1 (5 bases). The germline CDR1 and CDR2 sequences are SGHVS and FNYEAQ. This CDR3 comprises 16 residues. With 0 bases removed from V and 3 bases from J, the gap between germline ends came to 11 bases. CDR3: CASSLAAAGANEKLFF. The DNA for the CDR3 is TGTGCCAGCAGCTTAGCGGCGGCGGGGGCTAATGAAAAACTGTTTTTT.

The rearrangement uses TRBV5-1 and TRBJ2-3, with TRBD2 as a possible D gene (7 bases). V dropped 1 base and J dropped 0 bases, with 24 bases sitting between them. Germline V CDR1 and CDR2: SGHRS, YFSETQ. The length of the CDR3 is 20 residues. DNA for the CDR3: TGCGCCAGCAGCTTGAGGGGGGGGGCGGTCTCGACTGCTAGCACAGATACGCAGTATTTT. Its protein is CASSLRGGAVSTASTDTQYF.

This chain uses TRBV7-2 with TRBJ1-6, with 9 bases matching TRBD1. Trimming took 3 bases from V and 9 from J; bases not matched to a gene: 3. Germline assignment: CDR1 SGHTA and CDR2 FQGNSA. The CDR3 runs to 14 residues. CDR3: CASSFTGGSSPLHF. The CDR3 bases are TGTGCCAGCAGCTTCACAGGGGGCTCTTCACCCCTCCACTTT.

This chain links TRBV10-2 with TRBJ2-7, with D uncertain. In germline, CDR1 is WSHSY, CDR2 SAAADI. CDR3 length: 12 amino acids. Trimming shortened V by 3 bases and J by 4 bases, and 7 bases separated the two germline ends. This CDR3 reads CASSDWRYEQYF. DNA for the CDR3: TGCGCCAGCAGTGATTGGCGGTACGAGCAGTACTTC.

The chain combines TRBV7-2 with TRBJ2-3; 9 bases fit TRBD2. After removal of 0 bases from V and 6 bases from J, the junction contained 1 base not matched to a gene. From germline, CDR1 is SGHTA and CDR2 FQGNSA. The CDR3 runs to 14 residues. CDR3 loop: CASSLASGRDTQYF. The CDR3 DNA is TGTGCCAGCAGCTTAGCCAGCGGGAGGGATACGCAGTATTTT. Full variable domain (rest looked up from reference TRBV7-2 and TRBJ2-3): GAGVSQSPSNKVTEKGKDVELRCDPISGHTALYWYRQSLGQGLEFLIYFQGNSAPDKSGLPSDRFSAERTGGSVSTLTIQRTQQEDSAVYLCASSLASGRDTQYFGPGTRLTVL.

The chain carries TRBV10-3 and TRBJ1-1, with a weak D call TRBD1 (5 bases). Trimming removed 4 bases from V and 2 bases from J, with 11 bases in between. Germline loops: CDR1 ENHRY, CDR2 SYGVKD. The CDR3 has 14 amino acids. The CDR3 reads CAISGQPTNTEAFF. The CDR3 coding sequence is TGTGCCATCAGTGGACAGCCCACAAACACTGAAGCTTTCTTT.

V and J are TRBV11-1 and TRBJ2-1; the match to TRBD2 covers 9 bases. V was clipped by 6 bases and J by 0 bases; unmatched bases: 9. Looked up from germline, CDR1 is SGHAT and CDR2 is FQDESV (reference sequence). There are 17 residues in the CDR3. For the CDR3, the DNA is TGTGCCAGCAGTCCCGGGACTAGCTGGAGCTCCTACAATGAGCAGTTCTTC. Amino acid sequence: CASSPGTSWSSYNEQFF.

The chain joins TRBV7-2 to TRBJ1-2; the match to TRBD1 covers 9 bases. Germline V gives CDR1 SGHTA, CDR2 FQGNSA. CDR3 length: 13 residues. The J segment lost 6 bases and the V segment lost 5 bases, leaving 4 bases of the junction unmatched. In DNA form, the CDR3 reads TGTGCCAGCAGCCTGGACAGGGGCAATGGCTACACCTTC. It is translated as CASSLDRGNGYTF.

The chain recombines TRBV9 with TRBJ2-1, with 9 bases that match TRBD2. Germline V gene sequence: CDR1 SGDLS, CDR2 YYNGEE. CDR3 length equals 16 residues. V was pared by 0 bases and J by 2 bases, with 3 bases of the junction left unmatched. CDR3 in amino acids: CASSVVSGRTYNEQFF. The CDR3 DNA reads TGTGCCAGCAGCGTAGTCAGCGGGAGGACCTACAATGAGCAGTTCTTC.

The J gene is TRBJ1-3, the V gene TRBV11-2; the D is unclear. The germline gives CDR1 SGHAT, CDR2 FQNNGV. V dropped 0 bases and J dropped 4 bases, with 19 bases sitting between them. CDR3 length: 18 residues. The CDR3 DNA reads as TGTGCCAGCAGCTTAGATAGATGGAGGGTCGCGGCGGGAAACACCATATATTTT. It codes for CASSLDRWRVAAGNTIYF.

The V and J genes are TRBV7-2 and TRBJ2-5; 8 nucleotides agree with TRBD2. V lost 7 bases to trimming and J lost 4 bases; unmatched junction nucleotides: 5. This CDR3 contains 13 residues. Germline loops: CDR1 SGHTA, CDR2 FQGNSA. CDR3 DNA: TGTGCCAGCATCCCAGGGACTAGAGAGACCCAGTACTTC. Translating gives CASIPGTRETQYF. Based on the CDR3 plus reference TRBV7-2 and TRBJ2-5, the full variable domain is GAGVSQSPSNKVTEKGKDVELRCDPISGHTALYWYRQSLGQGLEFLIYFQGNSAPDKSGLPSDRFSAERTGGSVSTLTIQRTQQEDSAVYLCASIPGTRETQYFGPGTRLLVL.

The chain links TRBV6-5 to TRBJ2-4, with D uncertain. The V gene lost 5 bases and the J gene lost 0 bases, with 11 bases spanning the gap. The CDR3 has 15 amino acids. CDR1 is MNHEY and CDR2 is SVGAGI in the germline V gene. CDR3 sequence reads: CASSPILLAKNIQYF. As DNA, the CDR3 is TGTGCCAGCAGTCCCATACTCTTAGCCAAAAACATTCAGTACTTC.

There are a few counts of this clone. The chain is built from TRBV5-6 and TRBJ1-1, with D perhaps TRBD1 (5 bases). CDR3 length equals 16 residues. Per germline, CDR1 SGHDT and CDR2 YYEEEE. The V and J ends lost 2 bases and 0 bases respectively, with 14 bases between them. For the CDR3, the DNA is TGTGCCAGCAGCTTACTTACAGGAAACATGAACACTGAAGCTTTCTTT. Protein: CASSLLTGNMNTEAFF.

This clone was seen only once. The chain recombines TRBV7-2 with TRBJ2-7; TRBD1 agrees at 7 bases. CDR3 length: 15 residues. The V and J ends lost 2 bases and 3 bases, in that order; junction bases with no gene match: 7. Germline V gene lookup returns CDR1 SGHTA and CDR2 FQGNSA. The CDR3 is CASSLKTGIYYEQYF. The CDR3 DNA follows: TGTGCCAGCAGCTTAAAGACAGGGATATACTACGAGCAGTACTTC.

The chain is built from TRBV7-9 and TRBJ1-5; D gene unclear. The CDR3 is 15 amino acids. The germline V gene encodes CDR1 SEHNR and CDR2 FQNEAQ (reference sequence). V lost 1 base, J lost 6 bases, and 13 bases lay in between. CDR3 amino acids: CASSLGAQAGQPQHF. The CDR3 DNA is TGTGCCAGCAGCTTAGGAGCCCAGGCGGGTCAGCCCCAGCATTTT.

J is TRBJ2-1 and V is TRBV4-2; possibly TRBD2 for D (5 bases). Trimming removed 0 bases from V and 2 bases from J, with 8 bases in between. This CDR3 has 15 residues. Germline lookup yields CDR1 LGHNA and CDR2 YNFKEQ. The CDR3 DNA follows: TGTGCCAGCAGCCAAGATAGAGGGACCTACAATGAGCAGTTCTTC. As protein: CASSQDRGTYNEQFF.

The chain is built from TRBV5-4 and TRBJ2-1; a weak D match, TRBD2 (7 bases). The germline gives CDR1 SGHNT, CDR2 YYREEE (reference sequence). The CDR3 has 14 residues. Trimming removed 3 bases from V and 8 bases from J, with 15 bases in between. For the CDR3, the DNA is TGTGCCAGCAGCTCGCCGGGCGGGGGCGATGAGCAGTTCTTC. Its protein product is CASSSPGGGDEQFF.

V is TRBV7-2 and J is TRBJ2-3; a possible D gene is TRBD1 (6 bases). The V and J ends lost 1 base and 3 bases respectively, with 17 bases between them. The CDR3 is 17 residues long. Germline V lookup: CDR1 SGHTA, CDR2 FQGNSA. The CDR3 loop is CASSLVFAGVKTDTQYF. DNA for the CDR3: TGTGCCAGCAGCTTAGTTTTCGCAGGGGTCAAGACAGATACGCAGTATTTT.

The J gene is TRBJ1-5, the V gene TRBV10-3; TRBD1 might be the D (6 bases). This CDR3 has 13 amino acids. V was trimmed by 7 bases and J by 4 bases, leaving 11 bases between them. Germline V gene data show CDR1 as ENHRY and CDR2 as SYGVKD. The CDR3 sequence is CAINDRSNQPQHF. In DNA, the CDR3 is TGTGCCATCAACGACAGGTCGAATCAGCCCCAGCATTTT.

The chain recombines TRBV18 with TRBJ2-1, with TRBD2 matching 8 bases. The CDR3 loop spans 15 amino acids. Germline assignment: CDR1 KGHSH and CDR2 LQKENI. V shed 3 bases and J 7 bases; nucleotides not matched to a gene: 8. The CDR3 DNA reads as TGTGCCAGCTCACCGACAGCGGGAGTTAAAAATGAGCAGTTCTTC. This translates into CASSPTAGVKNEQFF.

This clone appeared a few times. V and J are TRBV2 and TRBJ1-5; perhaps TRBD1 as D (6 bases). The V and J ends lost 3 bases and 6 bases respectively, with 15 bases between them. Germline V lookup: CDR1 SNHLY, CDR2 FYNNEI. CDR3 length equals 15 residues. DNA for the CDR3: TGTGCCAGCAGTGATATGATGGGGGCAGGTCAGCCCCAGCATTTT. It specifies CASSDMMGAGQPQHF.

This chain joins TRBV7-3 and TRBJ2-7; 12 bases match TRBD2. V trimming: 5 bases; J trimming: 1 base; junction bases outside the gene matches: 3. The CDR3 contains 15 residues. The V gene's germline CDR1 is SGHTA and CDR2 FQGTGA. CDR3 residues: CASSRLAGASYEQYF. For the CDR3, the DNA is TGTGCCAGCAGCCGACTAGCGGGGGCTTCCTACGAGCAGTACTTC.

The table lists this clone with a count of one. V is TRBV6-6 and J is TRBJ1-4; D is undetermined. Germline V gives CDR1 MNHNY, CDR2 SVGAGI (reference sequence). This CDR3 is 13 amino acids long. Trimming removed 5 bases at V and 4 bases at J, with 8 bases between. This chain's CDR3 is CASSGRINEKLFF. CDR3 coding DNA: TGTGCCAGCAGTGGGAGGATTAATGAAAAACTGTTTTTT.